The T cell receptor beta chain described here comes from a study of blood T cell repertoires in COVID-19. Across the whole study: Donors in the United States, Italy and Spain gave samples during acute or convalescent COVID-19. From T cells, B-cell-depleted T cells, or PBMCs came the material, which was cDNA or gDNA.

How the authors handled the data: The authors estimated nucleated cell counts from reference gene primer amplification. Clones were read by immunoSEQ multiplex PCR, and TCRdb kept only the in-frame ones, dropping some. V and J calls and clone size follow that table, whereas D and trimming were derived from the DNA. The table includes roughly 100,000 clones, roughly 79% detected once. Trimming took off 10 bases at V and 5 bases at J, with 13 bases between the two ends. The CDR3 totals 12 residues. V gene TRBV12-3 or TRBV12-4 combines with J gene TRBJ2-3; possible D gene TRBD2, 5 bases. The sequenced sample was peripheral blood. The TCR was taken from a woman aged 80 or over with acute or convalescent COVID-19. The CDR3 region has the DNA TGTGCCACCTCGGATGGGAGAGATACGCAGTATTTT. Translated: CATSDGRDTQYF.